The 2 T cell receptor beta chains presented below share a single source sample, sequenced in a study of T cell changes during pregnancy in multiple sclerosis. Repertoires were generated with immunoSEQ multiplex PCR, while TCRdb's copy carries only in-frame clones and drops some. The data hold tens of thousands of clones, with about 91% observed a single time. This specimen consisted of CD4+ T cells from peripheral blood mononuclear cells, obtained in the third trimester of pregnancy. These TCRs come from a female donor in good health, enrolled as a control in a pregnancy study.

This chain links TRBV11-3 with TRBJ2-1; a weak D match, TRBD1 (6 bases). The CDR3 has 18 amino acids. V lost 4 bases, J lost 0 bases, and 19 bases lay in between. Germline loops: CDR1 SGHNT, CDR2 YENEEA. CDR3 sequence reads: CASSSPPSDRSSYNEQFF. For the CDR3, the DNA is TGTGCCAGCAGCTCCCCCCCTTCCGACAGGAGCTCCTACAATGAGCAGTTCTTC.

This clone appeared once. The J gene is TRBJ1-2, the V gene TRBV7-9, with 7 bases matching TRBD1. The CDR3 loop spans 15 amino acids. Germline lookup yields CDR1 SEHNR and CDR2 FQNEAQ (reference sequence). V shed 5 bases and J 4 bases; nucleotides not matched to a gene: 10. As DNA, the CDR3 is TGTGCCAGCAGCGTACCCGGGACAGTCGGCTATGGCTACACCTTC. Translating gives CASSVPGTVGYGYTF. Filled out from reference TRBV7-9 and TRBJ1-2, the complete variable domain reads DTGVSQNPRHKITKRGQNVTFRCDPISEHNRLYWYRQTLGQGPEFLTYFQNEAQLEKSRLLSDRFSAERPKGSFSTLEIQRTEQGDSAMYLCASSVPGTVGYGYTFGSGTRLTVV.